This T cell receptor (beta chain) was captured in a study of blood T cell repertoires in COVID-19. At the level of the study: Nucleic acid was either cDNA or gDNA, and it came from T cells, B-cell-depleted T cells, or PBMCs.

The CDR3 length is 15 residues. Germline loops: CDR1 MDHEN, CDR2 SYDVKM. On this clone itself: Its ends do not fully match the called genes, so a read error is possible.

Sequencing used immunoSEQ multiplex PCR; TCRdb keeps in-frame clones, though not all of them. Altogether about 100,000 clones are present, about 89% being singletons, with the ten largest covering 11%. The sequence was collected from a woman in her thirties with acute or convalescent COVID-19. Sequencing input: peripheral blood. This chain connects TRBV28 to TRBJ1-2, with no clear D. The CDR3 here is CASTLKSEGWYGYTF. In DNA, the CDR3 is TGTGCCAGCACTTTAAAGAGCGAGGGTTGGTATGGCTACACCTTC.